This section outlines one T cell receptor (beta chain) sequence together with its context. This clone's antigen is unknown. Qualities for individual bases were not recorded, and no much larger clone is one base off. The entry originates in a study of cytomegalovirus exposure and HLA in healthy donors (dated by TCRdb to the late 2010s). About the full investigation: In an earlier analysis of approximately 640 of the donors, around 290 Gb of sequence data and 120 million or so unique TCR beta sequences from 150 million to 200 million T cells were reported. An early release covering 550 to 650 HLA-typed donors comprised roughly 300 gigabases of sequencing data and tens of millions of unique TCR sequences. Of the roughly 400 genotyped donors, approximately 80% were placed in the genetic ancestry cluster associated with self-reported Caucasian donors. The study aimed to test whether cataloging public T cell receptors could reveal signatures of past pathogen exposure. The study profiled the T cell repertoires of 550 to 700 subjects by immunosequencing and related them to cytomegalovirus serostatus. Along with the approximately 650-subject first cohort, a separate validation cohort of over a hundred different subjects was used. The study combined high-throughput TCR immunosequencing, statistical association of individual TCRs with disease status, and machine learning to predict cytomegalovirus infection status. A later analysis re-examined previously published TCR beta repertoires from several hundred donors and added high-resolution HLA genotyping to investigate patterns of TCR occurrence. Rather than using new phenotypic data, the later analysis identified candidate immune exposures from TCR beta sequences and from how often those sequences occurred across donors. An earlier analysis of fewer than 700 of the donors applied high-throughput TCR beta sequencing to assess whether each TCR beta V gene segment acted as functional or pseudogenic. Donor age, sex, ethnicity and CMV serostatus were collected together with the repertoire data. In a later genetic analysis, genome-wide SNP genotypes for 398 of the 666 donors were used, and that subset was treated as a discovery cohort. Every discovery cohort repertoire had been produced on one sequencing platform. HLA typing covered class I and class II loci at four-digit resolution. Typing coverage differed by locus: A, B, C, DRB1 and DQB1 were typed in roughly 629-630 donors, DQA1 in 500 to 550, DPA1 in some 610, and DPB1 in 472. Roughly 5 DR-DQ haplotypes were handled as single units for association and clustering, since linkage in the cohort was strong. On average, over 200,000 unique TCR beta nucleotide sequences were sequenced per donor among roughly 430 genotyped donors of the cohort, with around 19% of those sequences being non-productive. General findings and caveats noted by the study authors: A cluster of highly shared sequence variants was judged likely to be a technical artifact of the sequencing pipeline. Most TCR sequences were observed very rarely across donors, whereas some public TCRs were present in many individuals. An earlier analysis of some 560 of the donors showed that most TCR beta V segments appeared in productive rearrangements either about 90% or about 30% of the time, which broadly matched IMGT annotations. The cohort was sequenced for TCR beta chains only, and without alpha or paired-chain data the features that could be detected were limited. A later genetic analysis reported fewer N-insertions in productive TCRs among donors in an Asian-associated ancestry cluster than the roughly 620-donor mean. The classifier was reported to diagnose cytomegalovirus status with high specificity and sensitivity in both the original cohort and the validation cohort. In a later analysis, HLA-associated TCR beta chains were found to be more clonally expanded and to have lower generation probabilities than equally common non-associated chains. In vitro tests confirmed that a few of the cytomegalovirus-associated TCR beta chains recognize cytomegalovirus antigens. Specific HLA alleles were associated with roughly 17,000 TCR beta sequences at a false discovery rate of 0.05 in a later analysis. A total of 150 or so TCR beta chains were listed by the study as associated with cytomegalovirus. It was suggested by the authors that the approach could potentially be generalized to other disease states and immunological phenotypes. Linkage disequilibrium might explain the correlated functional status among segregating V segments, but an unknown experimental factor could not be ruled out. Assigning TCR associations to individual alleles was difficult when HLA alleles, especially DR and DQ, strongly co-occurred. The earlier analysis of 587 of the donors excluded roughly 16 rarely observed V segments, including chromosome 9 orphons, because counts were too low. In a later analysis, several top co-occurrence clusters were reported to appear linked to parvovirus B19, influenza, CMV and Epstein-Barr virus. V-gene and J-gene trimming of TCR beta chains was associated with a missense DCLRE1C variant in a later genetic analysis, and the association was replicated in an independent cohort. A later analysis found that TCR association rates varied across HLA loci, with DRB1 alleles showing the most associated TCRs and HLA-C alleles the fewest. In a later analysis, most CMV-associated TCR beta chains were found to appear HLA-restricted, with HLA associations seemingly driven largely by CMV exposure. Roughly uniform sequencing depth across donors was assumed in presence/absence analyses, although this assumption may not hold. Some IMGT-functional V segments, including TRBV6-2 and TRBV6-3, could not be distinguished by the 87-base-pair reads and were therefore excluded. Because HLA typing was unavailable for some donors at each locus, only the typed subset was used in association tests. A further reported finding was that TCR beta sequences accurately predicted the HLA-A and HLA-B alleles for most subjects in the first cohort. CMV serostatus was the only immune exposure information available for the cohort.

Library prep was done by the immunoSEQ multiplex PCR assay. The multiplex PCR relied on a mix of 60 forward primers for TCR Vbeta segments and 13 reverse primers for TCR Jbeta segments. Amplification of the CDR3 region of rearranged TCR beta genes was performed with a multiplex PCR assay on genomic DNA. The amplified TCR beta libraries were sequenced on the Illumina HiSeq System as 87-base-pair reads. In the source study's methods: A later analysis tallied roughly 80 million unique TCR beta chains across the 550 to 850 repertoires, and around 10 million of those chains were shared by two or more donors. A nearest-neighbor algorithm error-corrected the raw reads and collapsed the reads into unique sequences, merging closely related sequences to remove PCR and sequencing errors. CDR3 sequences were aligned to IMGT reference sequences to assign V, D and J gene segments. For a sequence to be retained, at least a six-nucleotide match to both a V gene segment and a J gene segment was required. Rearrangements were classified as productive when the CDR3 lacked stop codons and remained in frame with V and J, and all other rearrangements were classified as non-productive. Following IMGT convention, CDR3 was defined as the stretch from the second conserved V-encoded cysteine to the conserved J-encoded phenylalanine. Sequences without an unambiguous match to a single V gene segment were excluded from the earlier analysis of approximately 560 of the donors. An earlier analysis of 500 to 600 of the donors classified V segments as functional when productive rearrangements were above 56.7% and as segregating when the standard deviation between donors was above 5%. A statistical classification framework was built to diagnose cytomegalovirus status from the catalog of TCR beta chain sequences. A later analysis assigned V and J genes by comparing TCR nucleotide sequences with IMGT/GENE-DB human TR gene sequences. In a later analysis, CDR3 sequences and most-parsimonious VDJ recombination scenarios were assigned using the TCRdist pipeline. In a later analysis, every TCR beta chain was defined by the combination of its CDR3 amino acid sequence and its V-gene family, and reads without a unique V-gene family were dropped. As a way to deal with suspected cross-contamination and a sequencing artifact, a later analysis dropped 450 to 600 nucleotide sequences that were highly shared and had low generation probability. In a later analysis, a clonal expansion index was calculated for each public chain from normalized within-repertoire ranks of inferred template counts. Generation probabilities in a later analysis came from a VDJ recombination model fitted to out-of-frame rearrangements, and those results were checked against IGoR. A later analysis scored TCR-TCR, TCR-HLA and TCR-CMV co-occurrence with hypergeometric tests, applying a repertoire-size bias correction to TCR pairs. To estimate false discovery rates, a later analysis permuted the HLA or CMV assignments 20 times. In a later analysis, co-occurring TCRs were grouped using DBSCAN, with TCRdist sequence similarity added in when clustering inside HLA-allele-positive subsets. Co-occurrence clustering excluded repertoires with fewer than 30,000 or more than 120,000 public chains, plus five with anomalous nucleotide sharing. The immuneACCESS repertoire file appears here via TCRdb, limited to in-frame rearrangements. These files lack a portion of the clones; in checked studies, under half of the deficit traces to unresolved V genes, and the cause of the others is not known. V, J and clone size are those of that table, while D and trimming were read from the DNA. A total of around 200,000 clones appear in this sample, roughly 85% of them only once. 3.5% to 5% of the sample is taken by the ten largest.

V has 0 bases trimmed and J has 5 bases trimmed; junction bases matching no gene number 7. Reading the germline V gene gives CDR1 LGHNA and CDR2 YNFKEQ. Including cysteine and phenylalanine, the CDR3 has 17 amino acids. The kept DNA is CDR3 alone, 51 bases in frame from the first base. The cohort comprised 710 or so healthy bone marrow donors. Cohort members were all nominally healthy when sampled, although unrecorded immune exposures were likely present. The donor tested CMV seropositive and was one of the 289 seropositive cohort members. A peripheral blood sample was provided by each donor, and peripheral blood mononuclear cells were used for TCR beta sequencing. Genomic DNA extraction from the blood cell samples was performed with the Qiagen DNeasy Blood Extraction Kit.

The chain uses TRBV4-2 and TRBJ2-5; TRBD2 aligns with 12 central bases. The TCR originated in a woman aged 25 to 45 in good health and CMV-seropositive. Material for sequencing was PBMCs. The CDR3 in this case is CASSQEASGRAKETQYF. The DNA sequence follows: TGTGCCAGCAGCCAAGAAGCTAGCGGGAGGGCCAAGGAGACCCAGTACTTC.